The source of this T cell receptor (beta chain) is a study of T cells in Graves' hyperthyroidism and ophthalmopathy. This clonotype was counted at least ten times. Its antigen remains unknown. The J segment lost 0 bases and the V segment lost 2 bases, leaving 3 bases of the junction unmatched. The V gene's germline CDR1 is SGHRS and CDR2 YFSETQ. The CDR3 consists of 17 residues. Study-level points and caveats: A median around six months before onset, the model predicted ophthalmopathy.

Amplification of TCR beta CDR3 regions used RNA as the template. The study used the HTBI primer set for a first-round RT-PCR of the TCR CDR3. MiXCR, applied by TCRdb to the multiplex PCR reads, yields one record per CDR3 protein. In the table there are 270,000 or so distinct CDR3 sequences, under 30% of which are singletons. For the diagnoses, clinical symptoms, serum thyroxine and TRAb, thyroid ultrasound and orbital computed tomography were used. Sampled blood dates from first hyperthyroidism diagnosis, and it precedes any ophthalmopathy symptoms. The chain has TRBV5-1 and TRBJ2-7, with 15 bases that match TRBD2. This clonotype was sampled from a man aged 35 to 55 with Graves' hyperthyroidism that later progressed to Graves' ophthalmopathy. The sample taken for sequencing was blood. CDR3 amino acids: CASSFGLAGGSSYEQYF. Here the CDR3 DNA reads TGCGCCAGCAGCTTTGGACTAGCGGGAGGGAGCTCCTACGAGCAGTACTTC.